This entry lists 3 T cell receptor beta chains sequenced from one sample in a study of CD8+ T cells in alopecia areata. In each case, RNA was isolated and then reverse transcribed into cDNA as the sequencing template. TCRdb keeps only in-frame clones here, not all; method: immunoSEQ multiplex PCR. The sample contains over 100,000 clones, none occurring once; about 20% lies in the top ten. The sequencing input was lesional skin. Every receptor here comes from a C3H/HeJ mouse with alopecia areata. The MHC haplotype recorded for the strain is H2-k.

This clone showed up just a few times. Gene labels here are mouse ones. The read terminates 4 residues ahead of where the CDR3 ends, so the germline J gene completes it. The chain combines TRBV13-3 with TRBJ2-7; possibly TRBD2 for D (7 bases). CDR1 is NNHDY and CDR2 is SYVADS in the germline V gene. The CDR3 has 13 amino acids. Partial CDR3 DNA: TGTGCCAGCAGTAATTGGGGGGCCCAT. Translating it yields CASSNWGAH. The whole CDR3 region reads CASSNWGAHEQYF.

This clone was observed a few times. The germline and genes are mouse ones. Coverage ceases 4 residues before the CDR3 finishes, and the germline J gene fills in the end. The genes are TRBV1 and TRBJ2-7; D is possibly TRBD1 (5 bases). There are 15 residues in the CDR3. The V end was cut by 3 bases, the J end by 0 bases, with 12 bases between. In germline, CDR1 is NSQYPW, CDR2 LRSPGD (reference sequence). Incomplete CDR3 DNA: TGCACCTGCAGTGCTCGACAGAGCAGCTCCTAT. Residues: CTCSARQSSSY. The entire CDR3 is CTCSARQSSSYEQYF.

Concerning this clone: Gene names denote mouse genes. The read terminates 4 residues ahead of where the CDR3 ends, so the germline J gene completes it. This sequence joins TRBV13-3 and TRBJ2-5, with a tentative D call TRBD1 (6 bases). V was trimmed by 3 bases and J by 3 bases, leaving 11 bases between them. The CDR3 loop spans 14 amino acids. Germline values: CDR1 NNHDY, CDR2 SYVADS. The DNA read from the CDR3 is TGTGCCAGCAGTGGAGGGACAAGACAAGAC. It encodes CASSGGTRQD. From start to end, the CDR3 is CASSGGTRQDTQYF.